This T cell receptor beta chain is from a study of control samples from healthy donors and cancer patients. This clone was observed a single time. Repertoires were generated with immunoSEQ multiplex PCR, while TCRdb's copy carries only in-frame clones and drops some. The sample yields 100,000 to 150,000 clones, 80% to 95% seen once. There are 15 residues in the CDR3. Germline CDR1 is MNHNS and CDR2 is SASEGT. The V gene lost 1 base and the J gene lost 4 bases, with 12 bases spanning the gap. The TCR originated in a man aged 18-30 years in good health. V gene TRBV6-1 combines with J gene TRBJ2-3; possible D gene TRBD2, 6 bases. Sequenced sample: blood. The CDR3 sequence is CASSEGRGGADTQYF. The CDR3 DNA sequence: TGTGCCAGCAGTGAAGGGAGGGGTGGGGCAGATACGCAGTATTTT.